This T cell receptor beta chain was identified during a study of T cells in tuberculosis. Overall study results and limits: Classification accuracy was 87% (AUROC 0.7 to 0.9) with the GMM-specific repertoire. The TCR-beta difference was not significant; alpha differences partly reflected length.

The table came from immunoSEQ multiplex PCR; TCRdb's copy has only in-frame clones and leaves some out. The table has fewer than 35,000 clones, roughly 95% seen once. Each clinical donor contributed on average about 100,000 T cells from unsorted cryopreserved PBMC. A remark on this clone: Its antigen is unidentified.

Per the germline V gene, CDR1 is SGHTA and CDR2 is FQGNSA. V gave up 3 bases and J gave up 4 bases; unmatched junction bases: 6. The length of the CDR3 is 14 residues. The specimen was PBMCs. The chain combines TRBV7-2 with TRBJ2-7; 7 nucleotides align to TRBD1. This sequence originates from a donor between 10 and 35 years old with latent tuberculosis or without tuberculosis infection. This CDR3 is CASSLRTGRYEQYF. The DNA of the CDR3 is TGTGCCAGCAGCTTGAGGACAGGTCGGTACGAGCAGTACTTC.